Presented here are 15 T cell receptor beta chains from one specimen sequenced in a study. One entry per CDR3 protein results from TCRdb running MiXCR on the 5' RACE reads. The sample holds 55,000 or so distinct CDR3 sequences, around 20% seen once. Cells sorted as Tregs were CD4+, CD25+ and CD127-/low. The material sequenced was tumor-infiltrating Tregs sorted from the breast tumor. The receptors come from a female donor with breast cancer.

This clonotype showed up many times. This sequence joins TRBV9 and TRBJ1-6; maybe TRBD1 (5 bases). The length of the CDR3 is 14 residues. V was shortened by 2 bases and J by 7 bases, with 10 bases between the two germline ends. Germline V gene lookup returns CDR1 SGDLS and CDR2 YYNGEE. The CDR3 is CASSVTQENSPLHF. In DNA form, the CDR3 reads TGTGCCAGCAGCGTGACACAGGAGAATTCACCCCTCCACTTT.

At least ten counts were recorded for this clonotype. The V and J genes are TRBV5-1 and TRBJ2-2; TRBD2 is a possible D gene (5 bases). This CDR3 has 14 amino acids. V lost 4 bases and J 4 bases, leaving 11 bases between the germline ends. Germline loops: CDR1 SGHRS, CDR2 YFSETQ. The DNA of the CDR3 is TGCGCCAGCAGCCTACGGGATCCCACCGGGGAGCTGTTTTTT. Encoded protein: CASSLRDPTGELFF.

V usage is TRBV20-1 and J usage is TRBJ2-1; 9 bases are a match to TRBD2. Germline-derived CDR1 and CDR2 are DFQATT and SNEGSKA (reference sequence). There are 18 residues in the CDR3. V trimming: 6 bases; J trimming: 4 bases; junction bases outside the gene matches: 19. The chain's CDR3 is CSATKAGGPPSLYNEQFF. CDR3 coding DNA: TGCAGTGCCACGAAGGCGGGAGGGCCGCCCTCACTTTACAATGAGCAGTTCTTC.

A few counts support this clonotype. The V gene is TRBV4-3, the J gene TRBJ1-1; D call uncertain. This CDR3 contains 16 residues. Looked up from germline, CDR1 is LGHNA and CDR2 is YSLEER. The ends were cut back, 0 bases at V and 2 bases at J, with 13 bases in the middle. The CDR3 spells CASSQDLDPYNTEAFF. CDR3 nucleotide sequence: TGCGCCAGCAGCCAAGATCTGGACCCCTATAACACTGAAGCTTTCTTT.

V gene TRBV11-3 combines with J gene TRBJ1-1, with 8 positions matching TRBD1. Germline lookup yields CDR1 SGHNT and CDR2 YENEEA. The CDR3 loop spans 15 amino acids. With V trimmed by 5 bases and J by 2 bases, 7 bases remained unmatched. The CDR3 DNA reads as TGTGCCAGCAGCCACAGACAGGGGTCCAACACTGAAGCTTTCTTT. Its translation: CASSHRQGSNTEAFF. Combining the CDR3 with reference TRBV11-3 and TRBJ1-1 gives the whole variable domain EAGVVQSPRYKIIEKKQPVAFWCNPISGHNTLYWYLQNLGQGPELLIRYENEEAVDDSQLPKDRFSAERLKGVDSTLKIQPAELGDSAVYLCASSHRQGSNTEAFFGQGTRLTVV.

This clonotype has a handful of counts. The rearrangement joins TRBV5-6 to TRBJ2-3; 7 nucleotides match TRBD2. Germline CDR1 and CDR2: SGHDT and YYEEEE. The CDR3 loop spans 16 amino acids. V trimming: 3 bases; J trimming: 6 bases; junction bases outside the gene matches: 13. CDR3 sequence (DNA): TGTGCCAGCAGCTCCCCCTCTAGCGGTTTTGGGGATACGCAGTATTTT. Translated: CASSSPSSGFGDTQYF.

The V and J genes are TRBV7-2 and TRBJ2-3, with D tentatively TRBD2 (6 bases). V was cut by 1 base and J by 6 bases, with 17 bases left in between. The CDR3 covers 16 residues. Germline V CDR1 and CDR2: SGHTA, FQGNSA. In DNA form, the CDR3 reads TGTGCCAGCAGCTTAGGGGCGGGAAAAGTAGCGGATACGCAGTATTTT. Its translation: CASSLGAGKVADTQYF. Using reference TRBV7-2 and TRBJ2-3 for the parts outside the CDR3, the full variable domain is GAGVSQSPSNKVTEKGKDVELRCDPISGHTALYWYRQSLGQGLEFLIYFQGNSAPDKSGLPSDRFSAERTGGSVSTLTIQRTQQEDSAVYLCASSLGAGKVADTQYFGPGTRLTVL.

This chain connects TRBV20-1 to TRBJ1-4; 7 bases are a match to TRBD1. CDR1 DFQATT and CDR2 SNEGSKA come from the germline V gene (reference sequence). V was pared by 5 bases and J by 8 bases, with 11 bases of the junction left unmatched. The CDR3 has 14 amino acids. In DNA, the CDR3 is TGCAGTGCTTACCGACAGGGCCGCGGGGAAAAACTGTTTTTT. It is translated as CSAYRQGRGEKLFF.

The V and J genes are TRBV14 and TRBJ2-1; D remains ambiguous. Germline CDR1 reads SGHDN; CDR2 reads FVKESK. With 0 bases removed from V and 10 bases from J, the gap between germline ends came to 7 bases. This CDR3 is 12 amino acids long. CDR3 nucleotides: TGTGCCAGCAGCCAAGATTGGGGAGAGCAGTTCTTC. This sequence encodes CASSQDWGEQFF.

This chain joins TRBV18 and TRBJ2-5; possible D gene TRBD1, 5 bases. Per germline, CDR1 KGHSH and CDR2 LQKENI. V dropped 6 bases and J dropped 5 bases, with 13 bases sitting between them. The CDR3 spans 13 residues. This CDR3 reads CASSLRGRETQYF. CDR3 nucleotides: TGTGCCAGCTCCCTAAGGGGTCGGGAGACCCAGTACTTC. The full variable domain, its missing parts supplied by reference TRBV18 and TRBJ2-5, is NAGVMQNPRHLVRRRGQEARLRCSPMKGHSHVYWYRQLPEEGLKFMVYLQKENIIDESGMPKERFSAEFPKEGPSILRIQQVVRGDSAAYFCASSLRGRETQYFGPGTRLLVL.

In its sample, this clonotype was seen many times. The genes are TRBV28 and TRBJ2-7; D is uncertain. V lost 9 bases to trimming and J lost 3 bases, with 9 bases between them. This CDR3 is built from 11 residues. Germline CDR1 MDHEN, CDR2 SYDVKM. CDR3 sequence: CASLSLYEQYF. Here the CDR3 DNA reads TGTGCCAGTTTGTCCCTCTACGAGCAGTACTTC. Variable domain in full (rest from reference TRBV28 and TRBJ2-7): DVKVTQSSRYLVKRTGEKVFLECVQDMDHENMFWYRQDPGLGLRLIYFSYDVKMKEKGDIPEGYSVSREKKERFSLILESASTNQTSMYLCASLSLYEQYFGPGTRLTVT.

J is TRBJ2-3 and V is TRBV7-2; D might be TRBD2 (5 bases). Trimming stripped 3 bases from V and 0 bases from J, with 10 bases between. Germline CDR1 and CDR2: SGHTA and FQGNSA. The CDR3 totals 15 residues. The CDR3 sequence is CASSFLARSTDTQYF. CDR3 nucleotides: TGTGCCAGCAGCTTTTTAGCGCGCAGCACAGATACGCAGTATTTT.

The CDR3 nucleotides read TGTGCCAGCAGAGATCCCGGGACAGGGGGCGACGGCTACACCTTC. This sequence encodes CASRDPGTGGDGYTF. The chain uses TRBV12-3 or TRBV12-4 and TRBJ1-2, with TRBD1 matching over 12 bases. Trimming at V came to 6 bases and at J to 8 bases, leaving 10 bases not matched to a gene. The CDR3 totals 15 residues.

The chain recombines TRBV20-1 with TRBJ1-5, with a weak D call TRBD1 (6 bases). Germline lookup yields CDR1 DFQATT and CDR2 SNEGSKA (reference sequence). The length of the CDR3 is 13 residues. CDR3: CRAPQGGNQPQHF. CDR3 coding DNA: TGCAGGGCCCCACAGGGTGGCAATCAGCCCCAGCATTTT.

The genes are TRBV7-2 and TRBJ1-2, with TRBD1 identical over 9 bases. The length of the CDR3 is 15 residues. The germline V gene has CDR1 SGHTA and CDR2 FQGNSA. The trim removed 4 bases at V and 2 bases at J, leaving 5 bases unmatched. The CDR3: CASSSGQGLNYGYTF. For the CDR3, the DNA is TGTGCCAGCAGCTCGGGACAGGGCTTAAACTATGGCTACACCTTC.